Included here is one T cell receptor beta chain sequence, with context. The antigen is unknown. Clones were sequenced by immunoSEQ multiplex PCR, and TCRdb holds only the in-frame ones, with some missing. The sample carries roughly 1,600,000 clones, roughly 98.5% recorded once. This sample stems from a study of shared clonotypes between healthy human individuals. Background on the study: The cohort had two women and a few men, ages 18 to 49.

Study-level results: Investigators collected only blood, and repertoires in tissues likely differ.

V was clipped by 6 bases and J by 5 bases; unmatched bases: 16. The CDR3 is 16 amino acids. Per the germline V gene, CDR1 is SGHRS and CDR2 is YFSETQ. All participating donors were Caucasian adults from Nashville, Tennessee. The V and J genes are TRBV5-1 and TRBJ2-5, with 7 nucleotides matching TRBD1. The clonotype was recovered from a man aged 30 to 39 in good health. The sample consisted of naive CD4+ T cells sorted from blood. As to subset: CD45RA+ positively selected. CDR3 sequence reads: CASTTRGTATGETQYF. The DNA for the CDR3 is TGCGCCAGCACCACCCGTGGGACAGCAACGGGGGAGACCCAGTACTTC.